Below are 10 T cell receptor beta chains sequenced from a single sample in a study of CD8 T cells in Susac syndrome. RNA in amounts of roughly 0.5 to 1 ug was reverse transcribed with random hexamers. MiXCR was run by TCRdb on the immunoSEQ multiplex PCR reads, yielding one entry per CDR3 protein. The sample holds about 50,000 distinct CDR3 sequences; about 92% are singletons and the top ten take around 0.49%. The sequenced material came from CD8+ T cells from PBMCs. The receptor source for this set is a human donor with multiple sclerosis.

The V call is TRBV7-9, the J call TRBJ2-1; D perhaps matches TRBD1 (6 bases). V dropped 5 bases and J dropped 1 base, with 12 bases sitting between them. Germline CDR1 and CDR2: SEHNR and FQNEAQ (reference sequence). This CDR3 contains 15 residues. CDR3 protein: CASSRSQGSYNEQFF. Written as DNA, the CDR3 is TGTGCCAGCAGCCGAAGTCAGGGGTCCTACAATGAGCAGTTCTTC.

The chain has TRBV28 and TRBJ1-3, with 7 bases aligning to TRBD1. The CDR3 length is 17 residues. Unmatched junction bases numbered 8, after V lost 3 bases and J lost 0 bases. Per germline, CDR1 MDHEN and CDR2 SYDVKM. As DNA, the CDR3 is TGTGCCAGCAGTTTCAGACAGGGTGCGTTCTCTGGAAACACCATATATTTT. It specifies CASSFRQGAFSGNTIYF.

This clonotype was counted once. This rearrangement joins TRBV27 to TRBJ1-2; unclear D gene. Looked up from germline, CDR1 is MNHEY and CDR2 is SMNVEV (reference sequence). Trimming cost V 2 bases and J 3 bases, with 7 bases left between them. This CDR3 spans 13 amino acids. The CDR3 sequence: CASSLGGDYGYTF. CDR3 DNA sequence: TGTGCCAGCAGTTTAGGAGGAGACTATGGCTACACCTTC.

This clonotype was counted a few times. The V gene is TRBV9, the J gene TRBJ2-3, with D unclear. The CDR3 runs 13 residues. CDR1 and CDR2 (germline): SGDLS, YYNGEE. The germline V and J ends were trimmed by 4 bases and 5 bases, with 11 bases remaining between them. CDR3 sequence (DNA): TGTGCCAGCAGCCCCCAGAGAGAAGATACGCAGTATTTT. Residues: CASSPQREDTQYF. The whole variable domain, remainder taken from reference TRBV9 and TRBJ2-3, is DSGVTQTPKHLITATGQRVTLRCSPRSGDLSVYWYQQSLDQGLQFLIQYYNGEERAKGNILERFSAQQFPDLHSELNLSSLELGDSALYFCASSPQREDTQYFGPGTRLTVL.

The V gene is TRBV7-8, the J gene TRBJ1-2, with D perhaps matching TRBD1 (5 bases). The CDR3 runs 14 residues. Trimming removed 5 bases from V and 3 bases from J, with 13 bases in between. Germline loops: CDR1 SGHVS, CDR2 FQNEAQ. The CDR3 DNA is TGTGCCAGCAGCCTATCAGGGATGGACTATGGCTACACCTTC. Its translation is CASSLSGMDYGYTF. The variable domain in full, completed from reference TRBV7-8 and TRBJ1-2, reads GAGVSQSPRYKVAKRGQDVALRCDPISGHVSLFWYQQALGQGPEFLTYFQNEAQLDKSGLPSDRFFAERPEGSVSTLKIQRTQQEDSAVYLCASSLSGMDYGYTFGSGTRLTVV.

The V call is TRBV19, the J call TRBJ1-1; the D is unclear. The CDR3 is 13 amino acids. The V and J ends lost 2 bases and 2 bases respectively, with 6 bases between them. The V gene's germline CDR1 is LNHDA and CDR2 SQIVND (reference sequence). In DNA, the CDR3 is TGTGCCAGTAGTATATCTATCAACACTGAAGCTTTCTTT. Amino acids: CASSISINTEAFF.

This clonotype was recorded once. J is TRBJ1-1 and V is TRBV30; TRBD1 matches 7 bases. With 2 bases clipped from V and 1 base from J, the junction kept 1 base outside the gene matches. The CDR3 sequence is 13 residues long. CDR1 and CDR2 (germline): GTSNPN, SVGIG (reference sequence). The CDR3 reads CAWSWTGNTEAFF. The DNA of the CDR3 is TGTGCCTGGAGTTGGACAGGGAACACTGAAGCTTTCTTT.

This chain links TRBV27 with TRBJ2-1; 7 nucleotides line up with TRBD2. Germline loops: CDR1 MNHEY, CDR2 SMNVEV (reference sequence). CDR3 length: 14 amino acids. J gave up 10 bases and V 4 bases, and 10 bases lay outside the gene matches. CDR3 nucleotide sequence: TGTGCCAGCAGTTACAGCGGGGAAGCAGGAGAGCAGTTCTTC. This encodes CASSYSGEAGEQFF.

This sequence joins TRBV4-3 and TRBJ2-3, with D possibly being TRBD1 (5 bases). The CDR3 covers 16 residues. Trimming removed 0 bases at V and 9 bases at J, with 19 bases between. In germline, CDR1 is LGHNA, CDR2 YSLEER. DNA for the CDR3: TGCGCCAGCAGCCAAGACTCCCGGACACCACCTAACACGCAGTATTTT. Translating it yields CASSQDSRTPPNTQYF.

The chain joins TRBV6-2 or TRBV6-3 to TRBJ1-5; D remains unclear. Germline loops: CDR1 MNHEY, CDR2 SVGEGT. This CDR3 is built from 16 residues. V was cut by 2 bases and J by 0 bases, with 11 bases left in between. CDR3 sequence (DNA): TGTGCCAGCAGTTACGGTGTTTTAACTAGCAATCAGCCCCAGCATTTT. Translation gives CASSYGVLTSNQPQHF.